This entry concerns a single T cell receptor (beta chain). Its matching antigen is unknown. It was 5'RACE with constant-segment primers that produced the TCR alpha and TCR beta cDNA libraries, which carried sample barcodes and UMIs. Each CDR3 protein is one row after TCRdb ran MiXCR on the 5' RACE reads. Of fewer than 250,000 distinct CDR3 sequences in the sample, over 9.5% were seen once. Germline assignment: CDR1 LGHNT and CDR2 FRNRAP. Trimming cost V 1 base and J 4 bases; bases outside gene matches: 11. The CDR3 has 17 residues. The data were obtained in a study of T-cell memory formation after mild COVID-19. Study details: TCR clusters showed largely donor specificity.

Study-level findings and limits: The pre-infection memory compartment contained some responding clones, suggesting cross-reactive memory joined. Contracting CD4+ clones lay largely in CM and EM, with CD8+ ones residing in EMRA.

This chain uses TRBV12-5 with TRBJ1-2, with 8 nucleotides matching TRBD1. Sequencing input: PBMCs or a T cell subset sorted from them (not recorded which). The TCR was taken from a man aged 18 to 29 who had mild COVID-19 (a few samples of this study predate the infection). Cell type and time point are not known. CDR3 loop: CASGLEMADGQGYGYTF. CDR3 in DNA: TGTGCTAGTGGTTTGGAGATGGCAGATGGACAGGGCTATGGCTACACCTTC.